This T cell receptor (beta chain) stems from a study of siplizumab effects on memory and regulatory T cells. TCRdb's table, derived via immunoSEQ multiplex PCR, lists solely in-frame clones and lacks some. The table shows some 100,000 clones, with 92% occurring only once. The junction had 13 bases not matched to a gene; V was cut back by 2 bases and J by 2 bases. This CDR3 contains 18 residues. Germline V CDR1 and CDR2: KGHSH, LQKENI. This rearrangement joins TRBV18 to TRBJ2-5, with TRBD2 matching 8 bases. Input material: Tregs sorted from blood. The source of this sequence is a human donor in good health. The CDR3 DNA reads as TGTGCCAGCTCACCAAAGATCGTGACTAGCGCTATACAAGAGACCCAGTACTTC. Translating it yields CASSPKIVTSAIQETQYF.